Listed below are T cell receptor beta chains from one sample, sequenced in a study of glioma-infiltrating T cells. TCRdb reanalysed the multiplex PCR reads using MiXCR and keeps one entry per CDR3 protein. In the table there are about 140,000 distinct CDR3 sequences, roughly two fifths of which are singletons. The sequencing input was glioma tissue, nonneoplastic brain tissue, or PBMCs (not recorded which). These receptors all stem from a human donor with low-grade glioma or glioblastoma, undergoing nonglioma brain surgery, or in good health (not recorded which). Each CDR3 is given with its conserved first and last residue. The D gene is left open where the match is weak. Rows may omit the clone size; those that give it use once, few, many or a size class.

d_call: NA; v_call: TRBV4-3; j_call: TRBJ2-1; clone_size: NA; cdr3_nt: TGCGCCAGCAGCCTAACTACCGGGGCCAACGATGAGCAGTTCTTC; cdr3_aa: CASSLTTGANDEQFF
d_call: TRBD2; v_call: TRBV6-1; j_call: TRBJ2-1; clone_size: NA; cdr3_nt: TGTGCCAGCAGGGAACTAGCGGGGAAATCCTACAATGAGCAGTTCTTC; cdr3_aa: CASRELAGKSYNEQFF
d_call: NA; v_call: TRBV6-1; j_call: TRBJ2-7; clone_size: many; cdr3_nt: TGTGCCAGCAACAAACCGGACAGTCCAAAAGCGTACTTC; cdr3_aa: CASNKPDSPKAYF
d_call: NA; v_call: TRBV5-4; j_call: TRBJ1-1; clone_size: NA; cdr3_nt: TGTGCCCGCAGCATGGACGGCCTCTACACTGAAGCTTTCTTT; cdr3_aa: CARSMDGLYTEAFF
d_call: TRBD1; v_call: TRBV6-2/TRBV6-3; j_call: TRBJ2-1; clone_size: few; cdr3_nt: TGTGCCAGCAGGCCACAGGGGGCCAATGAGCAGTTCTTC; cdr3_aa: CASRPQGANEQFF
d_call: NA; v_call: TRBV7-9; j_call: TRBJ2-5; clone_size: few; cdr3_nt: TGTGCCAGCAGCTCAACGGGGAGCACAGGGACCCAGTACTTC; cdr3_aa: CASSSTGSTGTQYF
d_call: NA; v_call: TRBV15; j_call: TRBJ1-5; clone_size: few; cdr3_nt: TGTGCCACCAGCAGAATATACTTAAGGGGGTTCGGACAGCCCCAGCATTTT; cdr3_aa: CATSRIYLRGFGQPQHF
d_call: NA; v_call: TRBV19; j_call: TRBJ2-7; clone_size: NA; cdr3_nt: TGTGCCAGTAGTATAACCAGGGGCTACGAGCAGTACTTC; cdr3_aa: CASSITRGYEQYF
d_call: NA; v_call: TRBV27; j_call: TRBJ1-3; clone_size: many; cdr3_nt: TGTGCCAGCAGGAGCTCTGGAAACACCATATATTTT; cdr3_aa: CASRSSGNTIYF
d_call: NA; v_call: TRBV4-3; j_call: TRBJ1-1; clone_size: NA; cdr3_nt: TGCGCCAGCAGCCAAGAACGGGCAGAGAGCACTGAAGCTTTCTTT; cdr3_aa: CASSQERAESTEAFF
d_call: NA; v_call: TRBV4-1; j_call: TRBJ1-1; clone_size: few; cdr3_nt: TGCGCCAGCAGCCAAGGAAGAGGGGTAGCCACTGAAGCTTTCTTT; cdr3_aa: CASSQGRGVATEAFF
d_call: TRBD2; v_call: TRBV7-2; j_call: TRBJ2-7; clone_size: NA; cdr3_nt: TGTGCCAGCAGCTTAGCGGGGGTAGCGGGAAGCCACGAGCAGTACTTC; cdr3_aa: CASSLAGVAGSHEQYF
d_call: TRBD1; v_call: TRBV6-1; j_call: TRBJ1-2; clone_size: NA; cdr3_nt: TGTGCCAGCAGTAAGACAGGGGATGGCTACACCTTC; cdr3_aa: CASSKTGDGYTF
d_call: TRBD1; v_call: TRBV6-2/TRBV6-3; j_call: TRBJ2-7; clone_size: NA; cdr3_nt: TGTGCCAGCCACCAGGACAGGGTTTTCGTATACGAGCAGTACTTC; cdr3_aa: CASHQDRVFVYEQYF
d_call: NA; v_call: TRBV6-5; j_call: TRBJ1-4; clone_size: once; cdr3_nt: TGTGCCAGCAGTTACTCGACGGAGGAAAAACTGTTTTTT; cdr3_aa: CASSYSTEEKLFF
d_call: NA; v_call: TRBV6-6; j_call: TRBJ1-1; clone_size: NA; cdr3_nt: TGTGCCAGCAGTTACCAGACAGGGAACACTGAAGCTTTCTTT; cdr3_aa: CASSYQTGNTEAFF
d_call: NA; v_call: TRBV6-5; j_call: TRBJ1-2; clone_size: NA; cdr3_nt: TGTGCCAGCAGTTACGGCAACAGAGGATCTAACTATGGCTACACCTTC; cdr3_aa: CASSYGNRGSNYGYTF
d_call: NA; v_call: TRBV27; j_call: TRBJ1-4; clone_size: NA; cdr3_nt: TGCGCCAGCAGTGTCTCCGGGGATGAAAAACTGTTTTTT; cdr3_aa: CASSVSGDEKLFF
d_call: NA; v_call: TRBV28; j_call: TRBJ2-4; clone_size: NA; cdr3_nt: TGTGCCAGCAGTTACGGGGGATTGGCGGACATTCAGTACTTC; cdr3_aa: CASSYGGLADIQYF
d_call: TRBD2; v_call: TRBV27; j_call: TRBJ2-3; clone_size: few; cdr3_nt: TGTGCCAGCAGACCCGGGACTAGCGGGGGCACAGATACGCAGTATTTT; cdr3_aa: CASRPGTSGGTDTQYF
d_call: TRBD1; v_call: TRBV6-6; j_call: TRBJ2-7; clone_size: few; cdr3_nt: TGTGCCAGCAGTTACTCAGGACAGGGCCTCCACGAGCAGTACTTC; cdr3_aa: CASSYSGQGLHEQYF
d_call: NA; v_call: TRBV6-1; j_call: TRBJ1-2; clone_size: NA; cdr3_nt: TGTGCCAGCAGGTGGGGTAGGGTCGTGACAGCCTATGGCTACACCTTC; cdr3_aa: CASRWGRVVTAYGYTF
d_call: NA; v_call: TRBV4-1; j_call: TRBJ2-2; clone_size: few; cdr3_nt: TGCGCCAGCAGCCGGGCGAGGGCCGGGGAGCTGTTTTTT; cdr3_aa: CASSRARAGELFF
d_call: TRBD2; v_call: TRBV7-8; j_call: TRBJ2-1; clone_size: few; cdr3_nt: TGTGCCAGCAGCCAGACTAGCGGGAGGCCCAATGAGCAGTTCTTC; cdr3_aa: CASSQTSGRPNEQFF
d_call: NA; v_call: TRBV5-1; j_call: TRBJ1-6; clone_size: few; cdr3_nt: TGCGCCAGCAGCCAAGGGACAATTAATTCACCCCTCCACTTT; cdr3_aa: CASSQGTINSPLHF
d_call: NA; v_call: TRBV6-6; j_call: TRBJ2-5; clone_size: few; cdr3_nt: TGTGCCAGCAGTTACTGGGCAAGCCCTCAAGAGACCCAGTACTTC; cdr3_aa: CASSYWASPQETQYF
d_call: NA; v_call: TRBV20-1; j_call: TRBJ1-1; clone_size: many; cdr3_nt: TGCAGTGCTAGAGGACAGTTGAACACTGAAGCTTTCTTT; cdr3_aa: CSARGQLNTEAFF
d_call: TRBD2; v_call: TRBV28; j_call: TRBJ2-3; clone_size: many; cdr3_nt: TGTGCCAGCAGTTTCGTAGCGGGAGAGGTCCCAGATACGCAGTATTTT; cdr3_aa: CASSFVAGEVPDTQYF
d_call: TRBD2; v_call: TRBV20-1; j_call: TRBJ2-3; clone_size: NA; cdr3_nt: TGCAGTGCTAGTCTGGCGGGGGGGACAGATACGCAGTATTTT; cdr3_aa: CSASLAGGTDTQYF
d_call: NA; v_call: TRBV10-2; j_call: TRBJ2-1; clone_size: NA; cdr3_nt: TGCGCCAGCAGTTTCTCGAGATGGGCGGGAAGAAACAATGAGCAGTTCTTC; cdr3_aa: CASSFSRWAGRNNEQFF
d_call: NA; v_call: TRBV6-1; j_call: TRBJ1-1; clone_size: NA; cdr3_nt: TGTGCCAGCAGCCCATGGGGGAACACTGAAGCTTTCTTT; cdr3_aa: CASSPWGNTEAFF
d_call: NA; v_call: TRBV6-2/TRBV6-3; j_call: TRBJ2-7; clone_size: NA; cdr3_nt: TGTGCCAGCAGGGACGGGGCGACGGAGTACTTC; cdr3_aa: CASRDGATEYF
d_call: NA; v_call: TRBV6-1; j_call: TRBJ2-2; clone_size: NA; cdr3_nt: TGTGCCAGCAGTAGATCGGGACACCTAAACACCGGGGAGCTGTTTTTT; cdr3_aa: CASSRSGHLNTGELFF
d_call: TRBD1; v_call: TRBV5-1; j_call: TRBJ1-6; clone_size: NA; cdr3_nt: TGCGCCAGCAGGGACAGGGAGGGTTATAATTCACCCCTCCACTTT; cdr3_aa: CASRDREGYNSPLHF
d_call: NA; v_call: TRBV7-6; j_call: TRBJ1-6; clone_size: NA; cdr3_nt: TGTGCCCGCAGCTTAGGGCAGGGCGATAATTCACCCCTCCACTTT; cdr3_aa: CARSLGQGDNSPLHF
d_call: TRBD2; v_call: TRBV12-3/TRBV12-4; j_call: TRBJ2-3; clone_size: NA; cdr3_nt: TGTGCCAGCAGTCAAAATAGCGGGAGGGGACCCACAGATACGCAGTATTTT; cdr3_aa: CASSQNSGRGPTDTQYF
d_call: TRBD2; v_call: TRBV4-3; j_call: TRBJ2-3; clone_size: many; cdr3_nt: TGCGCCAGCAGCCAAGACCCAGCGGGAGGTGATACGCAGTATTTT; cdr3_aa: CASSQDPAGGDTQYF
d_call: NA; v_call: TRBV2; j_call: TRBJ1-2; clone_size: few; cdr3_nt: TGTGCCAGCAGTGAAACGGGAGATGGCTACACCTTC; cdr3_aa: CASSETGDGYTF
d_call: NA; v_call: TRBV10-3; j_call: TRBJ1-1; clone_size: NA; cdr3_nt: TGTGCCATCAGTGAGAGTGAGGCGAACACTGAAGCTTTCTTT; cdr3_aa: CAISESEANTEAFF
d_call: TRBD2; v_call: TRBV4-1; j_call: TRBJ2-1; clone_size: NA; cdr3_nt: TGCGCCAGCAGCCAAGAGGCTAGCGGGAGGGCCAATGAGCAGTTCTTC; cdr3_aa: CASSQEASGRANEQFF
d_call: NA; v_call: TRBV6-1; j_call: TRBJ2-1; clone_size: many; cdr3_nt: TGTGCCAGCGAGGGTACTAACAGCCGATGGAATGAGCAGTTCTTC; cdr3_aa: CASEGTNSRWNEQFF
d_call: NA; v_call: TRBV2; j_call: TRBJ1-4; clone_size: NA; cdr3_nt: TGTGCCAGCAGGGGGTCAACTAATGAAAAACTGTTTTTT; cdr3_aa: CASRGSTNEKLFF
d_call: NA; v_call: TRBV6-1; j_call: TRBJ1-1; clone_size: few; cdr3_nt: TGTGCCAGCAGTAAAACAGGGACGAACACTGAAGCTTTCTTT; cdr3_aa: CASSKTGTNTEAFF
d_call: TRBD2; v_call: TRBV3-1; j_call: TRBJ2-1; clone_size: once; cdr3_nt: TGTGCCAGCACCCCAGGGAGCGGGAGAAGGAATGAGCAGTTCTTC; cdr3_aa: CASTPGSGRRNEQFF
d_call: NA; v_call: TRBV7-9; j_call: TRBJ2-1; clone_size: NA; cdr3_nt: TGTGCCAGCAACCAAGGACTGGGGATGGACCACCAGTTCTTC; cdr3_aa: CASNQGLGMDHQFF
d_call: NA; v_call: TRBV10-3; j_call: TRBJ1-2; clone_size: NA; cdr3_nt: TGTGCCATCAGTGGGGCGAAAGAGTTGGGATTTGGCTACACCTTC; cdr3_aa: CAISGAKELGFGYTF